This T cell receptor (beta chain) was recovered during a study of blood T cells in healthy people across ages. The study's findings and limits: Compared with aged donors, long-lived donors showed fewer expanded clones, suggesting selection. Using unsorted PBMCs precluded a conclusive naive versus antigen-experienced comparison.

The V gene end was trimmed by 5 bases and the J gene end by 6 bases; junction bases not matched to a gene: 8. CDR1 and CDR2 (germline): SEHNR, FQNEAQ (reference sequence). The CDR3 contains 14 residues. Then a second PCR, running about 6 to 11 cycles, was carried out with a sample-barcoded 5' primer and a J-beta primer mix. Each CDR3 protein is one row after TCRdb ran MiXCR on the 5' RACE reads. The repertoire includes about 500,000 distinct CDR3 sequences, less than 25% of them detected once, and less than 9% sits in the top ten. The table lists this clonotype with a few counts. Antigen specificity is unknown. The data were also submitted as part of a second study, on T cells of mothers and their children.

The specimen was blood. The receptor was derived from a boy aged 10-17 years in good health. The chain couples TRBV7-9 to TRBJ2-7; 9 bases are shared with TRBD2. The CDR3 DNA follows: TGTGCCAGCAGCGAGCGGGGGGACCTCTTCGAGCAGTACTTC. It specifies CASSERGDLFEQYF.